A selection of T cell receptor beta chains follows, all from one sample in a study of blood T cell repertoires in COVID-19. The protocol was immunoSEQ multiplex PCR, while the TCRdb copy is restricted to in-frame clones and leaves out a portion. The sample yields some 110,000 clones, about four fifths seen once. Specimen: peripheral blood. The source is a woman between 65 and 79 years old with acute or convalescent COVID-19. Both conserved end residues are part of each CDR3. D genes are given only for firm matches. For some rows the clone size is stated as once, few or many, or as a class when expanded; others skip it.

j_call d_call v_call clone_size cdr3_nt cdr3_aa
TRBJ1-2 - TRBV9 - TGTGCCAGCAATAGAGATAACTATGGCTACACCTTC CASNRDNYGYTF
TRBJ2-3 - TRBV23-1 once TGCGCCAGCAGTCATGGGAAACTAACAGGGTTTAAGTTCGCAGATACGCAGTATTTT CASSHGKLTGFKFADTQYF
TRBJ1-2 - TRBV4-3 - TGCGCCAGCAGCCAAGCCCTCGACAGTATTGAAGGCTACACCTTC CASSQALDSIEGYTF
TRBJ1-1 - TRBV11-3 - TGTGCCAGCAGCCAACAGGGCCTCGGGACTGAAGCTTTCTTT CASSQQGLGTEAFF
TRBJ1-3 TRBD1 TRBV19 - TGTGCCAGTAGCTGGGACAGCTCTGGAAACACCATATATTTT CASSWDSSGNTIYF
TRBJ1-2 - TRBV7-2 - TGTGCCAGCAGCTCTAACGCCATAATCTATGGCTACACCTTC CASSSNAIIYGYTF
TRBJ1-2 - TRBV2 - TGTGCCAGCAGTGGCTCCGACGGTGGCGGCTATGGCTACACCTTC CASSGSDGGGYGYTF
TRBJ2-5 TRBD2 TRBV3-1/TRBV3-2 - TGTGCCAGCAGCCAAGGGGGGCTAGCGGGAACGGGAGAGACCCAGTACTTC CASSQGGLAGTGETQYF
TRBJ1-1 TRBD1 TRBV5-3 - TGTGCCAGAAGCTTGGGACAGGGAGCGCCGAGCACTGAAGCTTTCTTT CARSLGQGAPSTEAFF
TRBJ2-1 TRBD2 TRBV5-1 - TGCGCCAGCAGCTCACTAGCGGGGGGCCGTGATGAGCAGTTCTTC CASSSLAGGRDEQFF
TRBJ1-1 - TRBV7-9 - TGTGCCAGCAGCAACCCCTATAGGGGGAACACTGAAGCTTTCTTT CASSNPYRGNTEAFF
TRBJ2-1 TRBD1 TRBV6-5 - TGTGCCAGCACCCTAGGACAGGGTATCGATGAGCAGTTCTTC CASTLGQGIDEQFF
TRBJ2-1 - TRBV4-1 - TGCGCCAGCAGCCGCGGAACGGGACCGGGGGTGGATGAGCAGTTCTTC CASSRGTGPGVDEQFF
TRBJ2-5 - TRBV30 - TGTGCCTGGAGTGGAGACGGGTTGCGAGAGACCCAGTACTTC CAWSGDGLRETQYF
TRBJ2-5 TRBD1 TRBV4-1 - TGCGCCAGCAGCCAGGACAGGGAGACCCAGTACTTC CASSQDRETQYF
TRBJ2-5 TRBD2 TRBV10-3 - TGTGCCATCAGTAATAGACTAGCGGGGACCTCAGAGACCCAGTACTTC CAISNRLAGTSETQYF
TRBJ1-6 - TRBV6-1 few TGTGCCAGCGGTTTAGACAGGCCAAATTCACCCCTCCACTTT CASGLDRPNSPLHF
TRBJ1-2 TRBD1 TRBV13 - TGTGCCAGCAGCCGTGGACAGGGGGTCCCTGGCTACACCTTC CASSRGQGVPGYTF
TRBJ2-5 TRBD2 TRBV7-8 - TGTGCCAGCAGCTTAATGGCGGGGGGACGGGAGACCCAGTACTTC CASSLMAGGRETQYF
TRBJ1-1 - TRBV4-1 once TGCGCCAGCAGCCAAGATTTTGTCAGGAACACTGAAGCTTTCTTT CASSQDFVRNTEAFF
TRBJ1-2 TRBD1 TRBV2 once TGTGCCAGCAGGGGGGACAGGGGAGGTGGCTACACCTTC CASRGDRGGGYTF
TRBJ1-2 TRBD1 TRBV4-2 - TGTGCCAGCAGCCAGCTAGTAGGGACAGGGGATTATGGCTACACCTTC CASSQLVGTGDYGYTF
TRBJ2-7 - TRBV9 - TGTGCCAGCAGCGGAGGTGAGAAGCAGTACTTC CASSGGEKQYF
TRBJ1-3 TRBD1 TRBV10-3 - TGTGCCATCAAACCCGAGACAGGGGGGAACTCTGGAAACACCATATATTTT CAIKPETGGNSGNTIYF
TRBJ1-1 TRBD1 TRBV9 - TGTGCCAGCAGCGTAGGAGCAGGGGGATCGGCGAACACTGAAGCTTTCTTT CASSVGAGGSANTEAFF
TRBJ2-7 - TRBV23-1 - TGCGCCAGCCCTCCCCCCGGCGAGCAGTACTTC CASPPPGEQYF
TRBJ1-2 - TRBV11-1 - TGTGCCAGCAGCTCCCCCCGGAGCTATGGCTACACCTTC CASSSPRSYGYTF
TRBJ2-3 TRBD2 TRBV7-6 - TGTGCCAGCAGCTTAGGGGCTAGCGGGGGGGTGACAGATACGCAGTATTTT CASSLGASGGVTDTQYF
TRBJ1-2 TRBD1 TRBV18 - TGTGCCAGCTCACCGACTAATACAGGGGGCGACTATGGCTACACCTTC CASSPTNTGGDYGYTF
TRBJ2-3 - TRBV5-1 - TGCGCCAGCAGCTTGGCCTATATCGGGTTGGCAGATACGCAGTATTTT CASSLAYIGLADTQYF
TRBJ1-2 TRBD1 TRBV18 - TGTGCCAGCTCACCACCTAACCAGGGGGCTGGCACCTTC CASSPPNQGAGTF
TRBJ1-2 - TRBV20-1 - TGCAGTGCTAGTCGGGGTGCCTATGGCTACACCTTC CSASRGAYGYTF
TRBJ1-2 - TRBV6-2/TRBV6-3 - TGTGCCAGCAGCCACCCGACAGAAAACTATGGCTACACCTTC CASSHPTENYGYTF
TRBJ1-5 TRBD1 TRBV25-1 - TGTGCCAGCAGTGCTGGGACAGACTATAGCAATCAGCCCCAGCATTTT CASSAGTDYSNQPQHF
TRBJ2-4 TRBD1 TRBV5-1 - TGCGCCAGCAGCTTCCGGACAGGGGAGGCCAAAAACATTCAGTACTTC CASSFRTGEAKNIQYF
TRBJ1-2 TRBD1 TRBV11-2 - TGTGCCAGCAGCTTAGTATTGGCAGGGGGCTATGGCTACACCTTC CASSLVLAGGYGYTF
TRBJ1-1 - TRBV2 - TGTGCCAGCGTCAGGATCGTGCCTGAAGCTTTCTTT CASVRIVPEAFF
TRBJ2-2 TRBD1 TRBV19 - TGTGCCAGTACCACTCAGGGGGCGCACACCGGGGAGCTGTTTTTT CASTTQGAHTGELFF
TRBJ1-1 - TRBV7-9 - TGTGCCAGCAGCCCAACGGGGAAGGGTAGGAACACTGAAGCTTTCTTT CASSPTGKGRNTEAFF
TRBJ1-2 TRBD1 TRBV30 - TGTGCCTGGATTCTTCCAGGGGGTGGCTACACCTTC CAWILPGGGYTF
TRBJ1-1 - TRBV4-1 - TGCGCCAGCAGCCTTGGGACAACCGTAGGGACTGAAGCTTTCTTT CASSLGTTVGTEAFF
TRBJ2-1 - TRBV5-1 - TGCGCCAGCAGCCGCTTGGCGGGCAATGAGCAGTTCTTC CASSRLAGNEQFF
TRBJ1-3 - TRBV7-9 - TGTGCCAGCAGCCCCACTGGAAACACCATATATTTT CASSPTGNTIYF
TRBJ2-5 TRBD2 TRBV9 - TGTGCCAGCAGCCTAGGACTAGCGGGGGAATTGGAGACCCAGTACTTC CASSLGLAGELETQYF
TRBJ1-1 - TRBV19 - TGTGCCAGTAGATCAGACAGGAAGGGTGAAGCTTTCTTT CASRSDRKGEAFF
TRBJ1-2 - TRBV7-9 few TGTGCCAGCAGCTTTGATAGCTATGGCTACACCTTC CASSFDSYGYTF
TRBJ1-4 - TRBV10-3 - TGTGCCATCAGTGAGTCACTGGGACTGGAAAAACTGTTTTTT CAISESLGLEKLFF
TRBJ2-5 - TRBV11-3 once TGTGCCAGCAGTCCACATCCGCCGACAGCCGGAGAGACCCAGTACTTC CASSPHPPTAGETQYF
TRBJ1-3 TRBD1 TRBV30 - TGTGCCTGGAGAGGACGGGACAGCCGCTCTGGAAACACCATATATTTT CAWRGRDSRSGNTIYF
TRBJ2-7 TRBD2 TRBV5-4 - TGTGCCAGCAGCTTGGGGGGACTAAGACTAGCGGGGGCCAGCGAGCAGTACTTC CASSLGGLRLAGASEQYF
TRBJ2-1 TRBD2 TRBV7-2 - TGTGCCAGCAGCTTAGTCGCGGGGGAAAAAAATGAGCAGTTCTTC CASSLVAGEKNEQFF
TRBJ2-5 TRBD2 TRBV11-2 - TGTGCCAGCAGCTTAGCTGGCGGGGGGAATCCGGAGACCCAGTACTTC CASSLAGGGNPETQYF
TRBJ2-4 - TRBV29-1 - TGCAGCGTCTCCGGGGGAAACATTCAGTACTTC CSVSGGNIQYF